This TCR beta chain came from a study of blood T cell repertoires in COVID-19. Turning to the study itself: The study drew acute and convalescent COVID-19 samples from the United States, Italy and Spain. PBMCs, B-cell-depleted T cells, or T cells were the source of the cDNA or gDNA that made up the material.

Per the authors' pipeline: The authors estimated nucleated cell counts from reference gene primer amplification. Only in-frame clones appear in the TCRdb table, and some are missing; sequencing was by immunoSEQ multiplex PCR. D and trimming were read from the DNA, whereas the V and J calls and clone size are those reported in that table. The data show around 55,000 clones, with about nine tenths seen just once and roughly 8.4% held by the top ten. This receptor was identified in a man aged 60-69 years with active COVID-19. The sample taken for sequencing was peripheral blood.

The CDR3 reads CASSPLSGRECTDTQYF. The DNA for the CDR3 is TGTGCCAGCAGTCCGTTGAGCGGGAGGGAGTGCACAGATACGCAGTATTTT. The gene calls are TRBV21-1 and TRBJ2-3; the tabulated D call, TRBD2, remains unverified against the DNA. TRBV21-1 is termed a pseudogene. This CDR3 comprises 17 residues.